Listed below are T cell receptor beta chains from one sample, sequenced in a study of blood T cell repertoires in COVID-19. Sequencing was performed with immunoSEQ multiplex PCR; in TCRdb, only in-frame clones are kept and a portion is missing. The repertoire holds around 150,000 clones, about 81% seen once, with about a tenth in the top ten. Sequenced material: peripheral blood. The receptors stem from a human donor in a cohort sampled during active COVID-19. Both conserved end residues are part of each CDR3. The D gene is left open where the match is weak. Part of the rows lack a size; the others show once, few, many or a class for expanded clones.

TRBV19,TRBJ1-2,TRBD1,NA,CASSNDRASYGYTF,TGTGCCAGTAGTAACGACAGGGCTTCGTATGGCTACACCTTC
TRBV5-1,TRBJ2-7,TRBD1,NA,CASSLTGTGLYEQYF,TGCGCCAGCAGCCTAACCGGGACAGGGCTCTACGAGCAGTACTTC
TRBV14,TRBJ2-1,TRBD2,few,CASSLSGSVDEQFF,TGTGCCAGCAGCCTTAGCGGGAGCGTCGATGAGCAGTTCTTC
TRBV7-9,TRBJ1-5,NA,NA,CASSQEGDQPQHF,TGTGCCAGCAGCCAAGAGGGTGATCAGCCCCAGCATTTT
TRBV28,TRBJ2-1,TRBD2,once,CASSNPSLAGGWNEQFF,TGTGCCAGCAGTAACCCCTCCCTAGCGGGGGGTTGGAATGAGCAGTTCTTC
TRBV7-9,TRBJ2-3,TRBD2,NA,CASSLAGLAGRADTQYF,TGTGCCAGCAGCTTAGCCGGACTAGCGGGAAGGGCAGATACGCAGTATTTT
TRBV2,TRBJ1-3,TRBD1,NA,CASSLTGAQVGNTIYF,TGTGCCAGCAGCCTCACAGGGGCGCAAGTCGGAAACACCATATATTTT
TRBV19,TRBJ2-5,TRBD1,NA,CASTKTGGETQYF,TGTGCCAGTACCAAGACAGGGGGAGAGACCCAGTACTTC
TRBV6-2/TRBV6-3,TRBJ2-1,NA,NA,CASSRPGQGRNEQFF,TGTGCCAGCAGCCGCCCGGGACAAGGCAGAAATGAGCAGTTCTTC
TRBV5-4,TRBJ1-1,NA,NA,CASSLVQGLSTEAFF,TGTGCCAGCAGCTTGGTCCAGGGACTGAGCACTGAAGCTTTCTTT
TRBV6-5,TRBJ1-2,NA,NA,CASSYIDRLANYGYTF,TGTGCCAGCAGTTATATCGACAGGCTAGCTAACTATGGCTACACCTTC
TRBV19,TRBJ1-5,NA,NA,CASKRERASNQPQHF,TGTGCCAGTAAAAGGGAGAGAGCGAGTAATCAGCCCCAGCATTTT
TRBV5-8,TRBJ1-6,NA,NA,CASSFNWDLLSSYNSPLHF,TGTGCCAGCAGCTTTAATTGGGACTTACTAAGCTCCTATAATTCACCCCTCCACTTT
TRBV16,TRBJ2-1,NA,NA,CASSPQLQQFF,TGTGCCAGCAGCCCCCAACTACAGCAGTTCTTC
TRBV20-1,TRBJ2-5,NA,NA,CSASFLEETQYF,TGCAGTGCTAGTTTCCTAGAAGAGACCCAGTACTTC
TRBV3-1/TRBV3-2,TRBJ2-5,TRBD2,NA,CASSHRLAGSRETQYF,TGTGCCAGCAGCCATAGACTAGCGGGCTCGAGGGAGACCCAGTACTTC
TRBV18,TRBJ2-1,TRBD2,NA,CASSRGASGNEQFF,TGTGCCAGCTCACGCGGTGCTAGCGGGAACGAGCAGTTCTTC
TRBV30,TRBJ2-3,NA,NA,CAWSVLSYRLHF,TGTGCCTGGAGTGTACTGTCGTACAGGCTGCATTTT
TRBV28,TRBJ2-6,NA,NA,CASSLAGRANVLTF,TGTGCCAGCAGTTTAGCAGGAAGGGCCAACGTCCTGACTTTC
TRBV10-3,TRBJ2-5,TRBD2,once,CAISVGLAGGGETQYF,TGTGCCATCAGTGTAGGACTAGCGGGAGGCGGGGAGACCCAGTACTTC
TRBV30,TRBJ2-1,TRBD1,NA,CAWSVGQGAGDEQFF,TGTGCCTGGAGTGTAGGACAGGGGGCCGGCGATGAGCAGTTCTTC
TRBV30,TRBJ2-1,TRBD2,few,CAWARAGGRNEQFF,TGTGCCTGGGCCCGGGCGGGGGGGCGCAATGAGCAGTTCTTC
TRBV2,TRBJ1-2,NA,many,CASSTDRNYGYTF,TGTGCCAGCAGTACAGACCGGAACTATGGCTACACCTTC
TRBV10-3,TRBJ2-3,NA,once,CAISGSGASTDTQYF,TGTGCCATCAGTGGGAGCGGAGCTAGCACAGATACGCAGTATTTT
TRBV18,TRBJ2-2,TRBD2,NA,CASSPPLAAGAELFF,TGTGCCAGCTCACCACCGTTAGCAGCGGGGGCGGAGCTGTTTTTT
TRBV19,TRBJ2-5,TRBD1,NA,CASSTPMDRAQETQYF,TGTGCCAGTAGTACCCCCATGGACAGGGCTCAAGAGACCCAGTACTTC
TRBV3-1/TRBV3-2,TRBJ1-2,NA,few,CASTRGRLNYGYTF,TGTGCCAGCACGCGGGGTAGACTAAACTATGGCTACACCTTC
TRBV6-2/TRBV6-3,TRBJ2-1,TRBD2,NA,CASTPGSGRNNEQFF,TGTGCCAGCACCCCCGGTAGCGGGAGGAACAATGAGCAGTTCTTC
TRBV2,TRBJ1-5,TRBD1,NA,CASSDGTGGNQPQHF,TGTGCCAGCAGTGACGGGACAGGAGGCAATCAGCCCCAGCATTTT
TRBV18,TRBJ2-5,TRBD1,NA,CASSPGQGYQETQYF,TGTGCCAGCTCACCGGGACAGGGGTACCAAGAGACCCAGTACTTC
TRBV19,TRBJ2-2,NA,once,CASSWWPNTGELFF,TGTGCCAGTAGTTGGTGGCCGAACACCGGGGAGCTGTTTTTT
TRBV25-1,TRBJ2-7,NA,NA,CASSVGDEQYF,TGTGCCAGCAGTGTGGGAGACGAGCAGTACTTC
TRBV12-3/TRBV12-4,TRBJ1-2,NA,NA,CASSPRPPGGYTF,TGTGCCAGCAGTCCGAGACCCCCGGGTGGCTACACCTTC
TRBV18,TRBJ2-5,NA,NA,CASSPEGTQYF,TGTGCCAGCTCACCAGAGGGGACCCAGTACTTC
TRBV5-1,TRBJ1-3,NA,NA,CASREGFGNTIYF,TGCGCCAGCAGGGAGGGTTTTGGAAACACCATATATTTT
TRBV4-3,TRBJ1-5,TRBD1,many,CASSQDLTGHQPQHF,TGCGCCAGCAGCCAAGACTTGACAGGGCATCAGCCCCAGCATTTT
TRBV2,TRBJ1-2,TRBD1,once,CASVSTGEDYGYTF,TGTGCCAGCGTATCCACAGGGGAGGACTATGGCTACACCTTC
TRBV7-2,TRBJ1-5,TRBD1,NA,CASSPGTGVGQPQHF,TGTGCCAGCAGCCCCGGGACAGGGGTGGGACAGCCCCAGCATTTT
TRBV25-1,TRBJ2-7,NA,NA,CASSAIGVGGEQYF,TGTGCCAGCAGTGCGATCGGGGTCGGGGGCGAGCAGTACTTC
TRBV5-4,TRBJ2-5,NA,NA,CASSLSLGSETQYF,TGTGCCAGCAGCTTGTCTCTAGGATCGGAGACCCAGTACTTC
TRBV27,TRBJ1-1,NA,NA,CASSSMNTEAFF,TGTGCCAGCAGTTCCATGAACACTGAAGCTTTCTTT
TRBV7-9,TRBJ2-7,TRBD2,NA,CAGASGGNEQYF,TGTGCCGGAGCTAGCGGGGGTAACGAGCAGTACTTC
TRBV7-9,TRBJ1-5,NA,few,CASSRDRDPSGAQHF,TGTGCCAGCAGCCGTGACAGAGACCCATCAGGGGCCCAGCATTTT
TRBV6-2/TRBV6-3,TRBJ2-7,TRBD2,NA,CASSSSRQAGTSQMYEQYF,TGTGCCAGCAGTTCTTCCCGCCAAGCCGGGACTAGCCAAATGTACGAGCAGTACTTC
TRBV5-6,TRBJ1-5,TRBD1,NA,CASSLGSGGINQPQHF,TGTGCCAGCAGCTTGGGGTCAGGGGGGATCAATCAGCCCCAGCATTTT
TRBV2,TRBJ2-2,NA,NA,CALRGGGELFF,TGTGCCCTTAGGGGTGGTGGGGAGCTGTTTTTT
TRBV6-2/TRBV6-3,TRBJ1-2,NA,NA,CASNPEEKANYGYTF,TGTGCCAGCAACCCAGAAGAGAAAGCTAACTATGGCTACACCTTC
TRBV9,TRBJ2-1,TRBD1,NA,CASSEGQGLGPQFF,TGTGCCAGCAGCGAGGGACAGGGGCTTGGCCCCCAGTTCTTC
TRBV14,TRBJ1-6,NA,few,CASSQQGYSPLHF,TGTGCCAGCAGCCAACAGGGATATTCACCCCTCCACTTT
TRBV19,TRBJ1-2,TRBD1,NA,CASSARTGTYTF,TGTGCCAGTAGTGCCCGGACAGGTACCTACACCTTC
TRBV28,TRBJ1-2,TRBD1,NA,CASSAPGAGGNYGYTF,TGTGCCAGCAGCGCACCGGGGGCAGGGGGTAACTATGGCTACACCTTC
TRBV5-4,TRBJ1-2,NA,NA,CASSLRFAGAYGYTF,TGTGCCAGCAGCTTAAGGTTCGCGGGGGCCTATGGCTACACCTTC
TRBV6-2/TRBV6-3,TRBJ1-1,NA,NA,CASSYKGRGTEAFF,TGTGCCAGCAGTTACAAGGGCCGGGGCACTGAAGCTTTCTTT
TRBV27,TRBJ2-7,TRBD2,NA,CASSLARGGRRYYEQYF,TGTGCCAGCAGTTTAGCTCGTGGCGGGAGGAGATACTACGAGCAGTACTTC
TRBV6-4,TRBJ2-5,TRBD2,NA,CASRVVASGSCSETQYF,TGTGCCAGCAGGGTCGTGGCTAGCGGGAGTTGTTCAGAGACCCAGTACTTC
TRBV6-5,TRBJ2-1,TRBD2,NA,CASSKNSLPGGEQFF,TGTGCCAGCAGTAAAAATTCCCTCCCCGGGGGGGAGCAGTTCTTC
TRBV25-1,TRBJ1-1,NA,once,CASSATEGTEAFF,TGTGCCAGCAGTGCGACGGAGGGCACTGAAGCTTTCTTT